The next 9 T cell receptor beta chains were all read from a single sample in a study of CD8 T cells in ankylosing spondylitis. These receptors have no identified antigens. TCRdb analysed the 5' RACE reads with MiXCR anew, one entry per CDR3 protein. Of a few hundred thousand distinct CDR3 sequences in the sample, around 24% were seen once. Findings and caveats of the study: Characteristic, it appeared, of ankylosing spondylitis blood was a TCR beta motif of roughly eight highly homologous variants.

The source material was blood, either unsorted or a sorted T cell fraction (not recorded which). The receptor source for this set is a male donor with ankylosing spondylitis.

On this clonotype: One end of the junction fails to match germline, which may point to a read error. The V call is TRBV5-1, the J call TRBJ2-5; TRBD2 is a possible D gene (8 bases). The CDR3 runs 13 residues. CDR1 is SGHRS, CDR2 YFSETQ, per germline. Here the CDR3 reads CASSGGQQETQYF. The CDR3 nucleotides are TGTGCCAGCAGCGGGGGACAGCAAGAGACCCAGTACTTC. The full variable domain, with the rest looked up from reference TRBV5-1 and TRBJ2-5, is KAGVTQTPRYLIKTRGQQVTLSCSPISGHRSVSWYQQTPGQGLQFLFEYFSETQRNKGNFPGRFSGRQFSNSRSEMNVSTLELGDSALYLCASSGGQQETQYFGPGTRLLVL.

This clonotype appeared a few times. The J gene is TRBJ2-3, the V gene TRBV14, with 9 positions matching TRBD2. The CDR3 covers 16 residues. Germline V gene lookup returns CDR1 SGHDN and CDR2 FVKESK. The ends lost 3 bases at V and 0 bases at J; junction bases unmatched: 4. The CDR3 here is CASSQGLAGSTDTQYF. CDR3 nucleotide sequence: TGTGCCAGCAGCCAGGGTCTAGCGGGGAGCACAGATACGCAGTATTTT. The whole variable domain, remainder taken from reference TRBV14 and TRBJ2-3, is EAGVTQFPSHSVIEKGQTVTLRCDPISGHDNLYWYRRVMGKEIKFLLHFVKESKQDESGMPNNRFLAERTGGTYSTLKVQPAELEDSGVYFCASSQGLAGSTDTQYFGPGTRLTVL.

This clonotype has just a few counts. The chain couples TRBV12-3 or TRBV12-4 to TRBJ2-1; 8 bases fit TRBD1. J gave up 7 bases and V 3 bases, and 11 bases lay outside the gene matches. This CDR3 region has 16 residues. The CDR3 nucleotides are TGTGCCAGCAGTTTTTGGGCCACAGGGGGAAGGAATGAGCAGTTCTTC. Translating it yields CASSFWATGGRNEQFF.

This clonotype has only a few counts. This sequence joins TRBV7-9 and TRBJ1-6; TRBD1 is a possible D gene (5 bases). Germline V lookup: CDR1 SEHNR, CDR2 FQNEAQ (reference sequence). This CDR3 spans 14 amino acids. With 3 bases removed from V and 5 bases from J, the gap between germline ends came to 8 bases. This chain's CDR3 is CASSFGGDNSPLHF. DNA for the CDR3: TGTGCCAGCAGCTTTGGGGGTGATAATTCACCCCTCCACTTT.

This clonotype was counted a few times. The chain links TRBV9 to TRBJ2-6; D ambiguous. The CDR3 length is 16 residues. The V gene lost 4 bases and the J gene lost 1 base, with 12 bases spanning the gap. Germline CDR1 and CDR2: SGDLS and YYNGEE. CDR3 residues: CASSTLPGSGANVLTF. CDR3 sequence (DNA): TGTGCCAGCAGCACCCTACCAGGTTCTGGGGCCAACGTCCTGACTTTC.

V usage is TRBV7-3 and J usage is TRBJ2-1, with D unclear. This CDR3 spans 14 amino acids. The V gene's germline CDR1 is SGHTA and CDR2 FQGTGA. Trimming took off 2 bases at V and 0 bases at J, with 5 bases between the two ends. CDR3 sequence: CASSLADSYNEQFF. The DNA of the CDR3 is TGTGCCAGCAGCTTAGCCGACTCCTACAATGAGCAGTTCTTC.

The chain joins TRBV5-1 to TRBJ2-5; TRBD2 matches at 9 bases. Per germline, CDR1 SGHRS and CDR2 YFSETQ. CDR3 size: 15 residues. The V segment lost 3 bases and the J segment 5 bases; nucleotides outside the gene matches: 8. CDR3 DNA sequence: TGCGCCAGCAGCTCCGTAGCGGGAGAGGATGAGACCCAGTACTTC. Translation gives CASSSVAGEDETQYF.

The chain uses TRBV7-9 and TRBJ2-5; TRBD2 matches at 10 bases. Unmatched junction bases numbered 8, after V lost 3 bases and J lost 4 bases. The CDR3 length is 16 residues. The germline V gene encodes CDR1 SEHNR and CDR2 FQNEAQ (reference sequence). The CDR3 region has the DNA TGTGCCAGCAGCTTCACAGGGGGGACTAGCGCAGAGACCCAGTACTTC. Its protein product is CASSFTGGTSAETQYF.

V is TRBV5-1 and J is TRBJ2-5; 10 bases are shared with TRBD2. The germline V gene encodes CDR1 SGHRS and CDR2 YFSETQ. The CDR3 is 17 residues long. V trimming: 0 bases; J trimming: 4 bases; junction bases outside the gene matches: 9. The chain's CDR3 is CASSLAGIAGGGETQYF. DNA for the CDR3: TGCGCCAGCAGCTTGGCCGGGATAGCGGGAGGTGGAGAGACCCAGTACTTC.